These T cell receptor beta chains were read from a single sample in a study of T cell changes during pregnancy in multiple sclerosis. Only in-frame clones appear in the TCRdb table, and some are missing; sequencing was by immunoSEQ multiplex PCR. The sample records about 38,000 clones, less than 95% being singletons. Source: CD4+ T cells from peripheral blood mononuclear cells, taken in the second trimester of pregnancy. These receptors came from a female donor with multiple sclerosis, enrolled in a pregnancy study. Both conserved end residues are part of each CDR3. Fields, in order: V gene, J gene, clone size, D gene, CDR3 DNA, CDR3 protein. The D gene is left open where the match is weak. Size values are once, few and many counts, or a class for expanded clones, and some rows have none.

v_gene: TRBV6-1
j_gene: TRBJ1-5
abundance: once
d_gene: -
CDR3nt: TGTGCCAGCGGCCTCGGGGGGCGCCAGCCCCAGCATTTT
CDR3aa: CASGLGGRQPQHF

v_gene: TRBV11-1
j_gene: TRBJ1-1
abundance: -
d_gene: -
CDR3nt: TGTGCCAGCAGCTTGGGGAGGAACACTGAAGCTTTCTTT
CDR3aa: CASSLGRNTEAFF

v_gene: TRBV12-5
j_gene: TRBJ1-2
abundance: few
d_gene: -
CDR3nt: TGTGCTAGTGGGGGTTGGTCGGGGGGCATCCATGGCTACACCTTC
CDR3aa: CASGGWSGGIHGYTF

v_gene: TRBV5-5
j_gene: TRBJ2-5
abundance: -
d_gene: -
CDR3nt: TGTGCCAGCCGCTTGCGGTCTCCCAGGGAGACCCAGTACTTC
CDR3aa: CASRLRSPRETQYF

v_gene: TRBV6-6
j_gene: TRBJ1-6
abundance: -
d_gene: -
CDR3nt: TGTGCCAGCAGTCCCCTCCTCTCAGGAGGATCACCCCTCCACTTT
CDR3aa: CASSPLLSGGSPLHF

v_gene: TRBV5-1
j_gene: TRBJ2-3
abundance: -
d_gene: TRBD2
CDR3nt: TGCGCCAGCAGCTTGGGCATAGCGGGGAGCACAGATACGCAGTATTTT
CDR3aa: CASSLGIAGSTDTQYF

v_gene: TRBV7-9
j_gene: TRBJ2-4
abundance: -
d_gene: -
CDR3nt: TGTGCCAGCAGACCTACTGACAATTCCAAAAACATTCAGTACTTC
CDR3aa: CASRPTDNSKNIQYF

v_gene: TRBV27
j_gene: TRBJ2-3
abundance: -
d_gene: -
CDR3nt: TGTGCCCGACGACTAGGTCGAACAGATACGCAGTATTTT
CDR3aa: CARRLGRTDTQYF

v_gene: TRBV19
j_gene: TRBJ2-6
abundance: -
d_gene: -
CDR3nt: TGTGCCAGTAACGGACAGGGGGCCAACGTCCTGACTTTC
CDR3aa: CASNGQGANVLTF

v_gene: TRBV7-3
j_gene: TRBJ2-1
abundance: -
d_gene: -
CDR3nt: TGTGCCAGCAGCTTAGCCGGCAGGGGGAGGATTGACAATGAGCAGTTCTTC
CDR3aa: CASSLAGRGRIDNEQFF

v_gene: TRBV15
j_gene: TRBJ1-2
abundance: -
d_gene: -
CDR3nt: TGTGCCACCAGCAGATCCCTTGGGGCTTTGGGGATCTATGGCTACACCTTC
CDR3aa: CATSRSLGALGIYGYTF

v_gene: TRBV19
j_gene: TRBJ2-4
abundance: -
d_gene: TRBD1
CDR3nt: TGTGCCGGTTGGACAGGGCACCCGTACTTC
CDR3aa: CAGWTGHPYF

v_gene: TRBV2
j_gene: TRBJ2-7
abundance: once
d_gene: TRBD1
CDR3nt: TGTGCCAGCATCCTGACAGGGGCGTCCTACGAGCAGTACTTC
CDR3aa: CASILTGASYEQYF

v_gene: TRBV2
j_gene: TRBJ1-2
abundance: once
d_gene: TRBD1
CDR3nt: TGTGCCAGCAGTGTACAGGGGTCTAACTATGGCTACACCTTC
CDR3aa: CASSVQGSNYGYTF

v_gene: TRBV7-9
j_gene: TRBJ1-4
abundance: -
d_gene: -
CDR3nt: TGTGCCAGCAGCTTGGACAGCAGATTGGCAAAACTGTTTTTT
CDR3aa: CASSLDSRLAKLFF

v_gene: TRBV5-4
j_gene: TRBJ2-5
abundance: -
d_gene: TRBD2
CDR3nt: TGTGCCAGCAGCCCAACACTAGCGAAAGAGACCCAGTACTTC
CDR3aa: CASSPTLAKETQYF

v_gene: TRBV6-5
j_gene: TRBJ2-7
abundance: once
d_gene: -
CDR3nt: TGTGCCAGCAGGAGGCAGGGCGAGCAGTACTTC
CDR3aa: CASRRQGEQYF

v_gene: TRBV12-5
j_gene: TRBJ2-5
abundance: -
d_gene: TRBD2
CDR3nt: TGTGCTAGTGGTCCCCTTCCCGGGACTAGCGGGGGCCCCGGGACCCAGTACTTC
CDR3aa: CASGPLPGTSGGPGTQYF

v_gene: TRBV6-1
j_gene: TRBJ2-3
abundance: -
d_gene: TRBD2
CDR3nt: TGTGCCAGCAGTGAAGCACTAGCGGTCACAGATACGCAGTATTTT
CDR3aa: CASSEALAVTDTQYF

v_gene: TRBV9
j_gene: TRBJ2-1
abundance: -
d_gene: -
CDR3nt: TGTGCCAGCAGCCCAACAGGTAACAATGAGCAGTTCTTC
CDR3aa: CASSPTGNNEQFF

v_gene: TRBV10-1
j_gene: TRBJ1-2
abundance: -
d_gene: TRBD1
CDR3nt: TGCGCCAGCAGTGAGTCACCGGGACAGGGAAGGAACTATGGCTACACCTTC
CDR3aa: CASSESPGQGRNYGYTF

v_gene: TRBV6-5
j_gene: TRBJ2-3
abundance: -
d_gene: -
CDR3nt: TGTGCCAGCAGTTGGACAAGGATGGACACAGATACGCAGTATTTT
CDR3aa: CASSWTRMDTDTQYF

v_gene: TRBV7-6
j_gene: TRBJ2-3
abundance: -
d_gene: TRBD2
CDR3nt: TGTGCCAGCAGTCTAGGACTAGCGGGACGCACAGATACGCAGTATTTT
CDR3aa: CASSLGLAGRTDTQYF

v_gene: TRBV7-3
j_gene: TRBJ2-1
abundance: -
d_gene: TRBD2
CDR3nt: TGTGCCAGCAGCTGGACTAGCGGGAGTCGAATCAATGAGCAGTTCTTC
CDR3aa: CASSWTSGSRINEQFF

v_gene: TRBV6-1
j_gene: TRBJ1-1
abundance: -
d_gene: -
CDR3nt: TGTGCCAGCAGTGAAGGGCCCTCGGCTTTCTTT
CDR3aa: CASSEGPSAFF

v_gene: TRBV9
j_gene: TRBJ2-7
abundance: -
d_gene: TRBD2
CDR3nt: TGTGCCAGCAGCGAGGGGGGACTAGCGCGCGAGCAGTACTTC
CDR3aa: CASSEGGLAREQYF

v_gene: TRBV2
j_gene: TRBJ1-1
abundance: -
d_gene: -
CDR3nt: TGTGCCAGCAGTTTACAGACAGGTTTTGAAGCTTTCTTT
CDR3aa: CASSLQTGFEAFF

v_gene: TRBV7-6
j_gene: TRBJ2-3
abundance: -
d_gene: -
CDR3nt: TGTGCCAGCAGCCGTAGCACAGATACGCAGTATTTT
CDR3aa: CASSRSTDTQYF

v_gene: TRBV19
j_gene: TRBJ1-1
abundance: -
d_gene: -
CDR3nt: TGTGCCAGTTCGAGGGGGACTGAAGCTTTCTTT
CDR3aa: CASSRGTEAFF

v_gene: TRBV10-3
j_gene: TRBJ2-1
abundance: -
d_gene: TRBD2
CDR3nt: TGTGCCATCAGTCAGCCCCATCATGCGGGGGGCAATGAGCAGTTCTTC
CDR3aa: CAISQPHHAGGNEQFF

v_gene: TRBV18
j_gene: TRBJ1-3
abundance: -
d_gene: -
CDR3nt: TGTGCCAGCTCACCAACCCCGGGACTCACTCTGGGCTCTGGAAACACCATATATTTT
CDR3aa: CASSPTPGLTLGSGNTIYF

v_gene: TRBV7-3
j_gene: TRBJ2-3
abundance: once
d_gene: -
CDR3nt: TGTGCCAGCAGCTTATCCCCCCTGTCCGATACGCAGTATTTT
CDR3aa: CASSLSPLSDTQYF

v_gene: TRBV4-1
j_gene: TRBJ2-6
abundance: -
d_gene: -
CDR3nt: TGCGCCAGCAGCCCCCGGGGACTCTCTGGGGCCAACGTCCTGACTTTC
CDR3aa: CASSPRGLSGANVLTF

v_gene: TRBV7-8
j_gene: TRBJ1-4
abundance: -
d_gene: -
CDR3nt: TGTGCCAGCAGCTTAGCGGGGGGGGCAGGGGAAAAACTGTTTTTT
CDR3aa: CASSLAGGAGEKLFF

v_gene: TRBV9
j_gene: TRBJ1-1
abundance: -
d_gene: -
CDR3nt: TGTGCCAGCAGCGTAGTACCGGGAACTGAAGCTTTCTTT
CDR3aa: CASSVVPGTEAFF

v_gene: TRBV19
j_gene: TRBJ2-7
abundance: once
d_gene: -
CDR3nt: TGTGCCAGCGGAAGGGGCTACTACGAGCAGTACTTC
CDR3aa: CASGRGYYEQYF

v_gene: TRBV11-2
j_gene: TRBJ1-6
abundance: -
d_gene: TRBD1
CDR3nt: TGTGCCAGCAGCTTACGCCGGGACAGGGAAAATTCACCCCTCCACTTT
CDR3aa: CASSLRRDRENSPLHF

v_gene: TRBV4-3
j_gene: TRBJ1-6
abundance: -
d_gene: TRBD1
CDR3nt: TGCGCCAGCAGCCAAGAGGCAGGGGGCGATTCACCCCTCCACTTT
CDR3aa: CASSQEAGGDSPLHF

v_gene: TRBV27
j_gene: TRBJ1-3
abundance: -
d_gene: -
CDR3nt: TGTGCCAGCAGTCCGAGGGCTGGAAACACCATATATTTT
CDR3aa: CASSPRAGNTIYF

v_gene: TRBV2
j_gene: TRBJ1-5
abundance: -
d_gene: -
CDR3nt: TGTGCCAGCAGTGAAGATGCAGGGGCAGGGTATCAGCCCCAGCATTTT
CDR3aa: CASSEDAGAGYQPQHF

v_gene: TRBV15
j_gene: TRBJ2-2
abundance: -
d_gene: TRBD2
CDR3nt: TGTGCCACCAGCAGAGAAGCGGGGACCGGGGAGCTGTTTTTT
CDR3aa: CATSREAGTGELFF